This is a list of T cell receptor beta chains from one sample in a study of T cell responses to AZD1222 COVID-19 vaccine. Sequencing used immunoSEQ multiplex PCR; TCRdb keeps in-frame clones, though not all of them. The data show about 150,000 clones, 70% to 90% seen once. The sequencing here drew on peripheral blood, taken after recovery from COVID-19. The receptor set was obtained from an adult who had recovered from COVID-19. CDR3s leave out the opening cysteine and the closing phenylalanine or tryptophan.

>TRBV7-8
ASSLGGGAVTYNEQF
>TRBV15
ATSSPGPYEQY
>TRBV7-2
ASSHPWSGLAKNIQY
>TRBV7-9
ASSSGTTSYEQY
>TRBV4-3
ASSQTYRAGNTIY
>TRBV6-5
ASSRTGGKGYT
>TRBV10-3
AISESPSPNYGYT
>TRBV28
ASSLTGPGSQPQH
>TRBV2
ASTGTGDYSNQPQH
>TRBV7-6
ASSSGAGNIQETQY
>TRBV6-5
ASTRQGVHEQY
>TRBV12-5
ASGRPGQGFPLSGNTIY
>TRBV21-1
ASSKEEVNYGYT
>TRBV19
ASSDYRGGNSPLH
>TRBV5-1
ASSLDRGDTEAF